This is a list of T cell receptor beta chains from one sample in a study of blood T cells in healthy people across ages. Via MiXCR, TCRdb re-called the 5' RACE reads, giving one row per CDR3 protein. The sample consists of about 620,000 distinct CDR3 sequences, around 21% of them appearing once. Material: blood. These TCRs come from a man between 65 and 85 years old in good health. Both conserved end residues are part of each CDR3. Each record gives: clone size, V gene, J gene, D gene, CDR3 protein, CDR3 DNA. The D gene is left open where the match is weak. A row's size may be missing; if present it is once, few, many or a size class.

many,TRBV4-3,TRBJ2-3,NA,CASSQERADTQYF,TGCGCCAGCAGCCAAGAAAGGGCAGATACGCAGTATTTT
once,TRBV4-2,TRBJ2-1,NA,CASSQDGSSDPYNEQFF,TGTGCCAGCAGCCAAGATGGATCTAGCGACCCCTACAATGAGCAGTTCTTC
few,TRBV7-9,TRBJ2-3,TRBD1,CASSDDRDADTQYF,TGTGCCAGCAGCGATGACAGGGATGCAGATACGCAGTATTTT
many,TRBV7-2,TRBJ1-1,NA,CASSPGAGVGTEAFF,TGTGCCAGCAGCCCAGGGGCAGGGGTAGGCACTGAAGCTTTCTTT
many,TRBV6-2/TRBV6-3,TRBJ2-7,NA,CASSYRPSYEQYF,TGTGCCAGCAGTTACCGCCCCTCCTACGAGCAGTACTTC
few,TRBV12-3/TRBV12-4,TRBJ1-2,TRBD1,CASGTGVNYGYTF,TGTGCCAGCGGGACAGGGGTTAACTATGGCTACACCTTC
NA,TRBV5-1,TRBJ2-1,TRBD2,CASSGISGRAYNEQFF,TGCGCCAGCAGCGGTATTAGCGGGAGAGCCTACAATGAGCAGTTCTTC
NA,TRBV12-5,TRBJ2-5,NA,CASGLTPSASQETQYF,TGTGCTAGTGGTTTAACCCCTAGCGCCTCCCAAGAGACCCAGTACTTC
NA,TRBV5-1,TRBJ2-1,NA,CASSRAPGTYNEQFF,TGCGCCAGCAGCCGGGCACCCGGGACCTACAATGAGCAGTTCTTC
few,TRBV20-1,TRBJ1-2,NA,CSARAFYGYTF,TGCAGTGCCCGGGCCTTCTATGGCTACACCTTC
NA,TRBV6-5,TRBJ2-1,TRBD1,CASSYSVGQGANEQFF,TGTGCCAGCAGTTACTCGGTAGGACAGGGGGCTAATGAGCAGTTCTTC
NA,TRBV7-9,TRBJ2-6,NA,CASSRGVSGANVLTF,TGTGCCAGCAGCCGGGGTGTCAGTGGGGCCAACGTCCTGACTTTC
NA,TRBV4-1,TRBJ2-1,NA,CASQMGGQPLAYNEQFF,TGCGCCAGTCAGATGGGTGGACAACCTTTAGCCTACAATGAGCAGTTCTTC
few,TRBV6-6,TRBJ2-1,NA,CASSYRGDEQFF,TGTGCCAGCAGTTACAGGGGAGATGAGCAGTTCTTC
few,TRBV29-1,TRBJ2-7,NA,CSAGTDPYEQYF,TGCAGCGCCGGGACGGACCCCTACGAGCAGTACTTC
few,TRBV5-1,TRBJ2-5,NA,CASSMYQETQYF,TGCGCCAGCAGCATGTACCAAGAGACCCAGTACTTC
NA,TRBV6-1,TRBJ2-6,NA,CASRIGRRERTGANVLTF,TGTGCCAGCAGAATCGGTCGGCGGGAAAGGACAGGGGCCAACGTCCTGACTTTC
NA,TRBV5-6,TRBJ1-2,NA,CASSLQMRGYTF,TGTGCCAGCAGCCTACAAATGCGGGGCTACACCTTC
many,TRBV7-8,TRBJ2-1,NA,CASSFERYYNEQFF,TGTGCCAGCAGCTTCGAGCGGTACTACAATGAGCAGTTCTTC
NA,TRBV7-6,TRBJ2-1,NA,CASNAGSYNEQFF,TGTGCCAGCAACGCGGGGTCCTACAATGAGCAGTTCTTC
few,TRBV4-1,TRBJ2-7,TRBD1,CASSQLPGQGTYEQYF,TGCGCCAGCAGCCAACTCCCGGGACAGGGGACCTACGAGCAGTACTTC
few,TRBV12-3/TRBV12-4,TRBJ2-1,TRBD2,CASSLVGTRNNEQFF,TGTGCCAGCAGTTTAGTCGGGACTAGAAATAATGAGCAGTTCTTC
many,TRBV6-5,TRBJ2-5,NA,CASSPRGGKTQYF,TGTGCCAGCAGTCCGAGGGGCGGTAAGACCCAGTACTTC
NA,TRBV5-1,TRBJ1-2,TRBD1,CASTLRGRGNYGYTF,TGCGCCAGCACTTTAAGGGGGCGCGGAAACTATGGCTACACCTTC
NA,TRBV6-6,TRBJ2-6,TRBD1,CASSNLGQGISGADVLTF,TGTGCCAGCAGCAATTTGGGACAGGGAATATCTGGGGCCGACGTCCTGACTTTC
NA,TRBV12-3/TRBV12-4,TRBJ1-1,NA,CASSLGTVEAFF,TGTGCCAGCAGTTTGGGCACCGTTGAAGCTTTCTTT
few,TRBV3-1,TRBJ2-1,TRBD2,CASPGLAGGPDEQFF,TGTGCCAGCCCTGGACTAGCGGGAGGGCCGGATGAGCAGTTCTTC
NA,TRBV20-1,TRBJ2-7,NA,CSARDGSGGPYEQYF,TGCAGTGCTAGAGATGGGAGTGGAGGGCCCTACGAGCAGTACTTC
many,TRBV6-6,TRBJ2-7,NA,CASLRPNPYEQYF,TGTGCCAGCCTGCGGCCTAATCCCTACGAGCAGTACTTC
NA,TRBV29-1,TRBJ1-1,NA,CSVVPGTRTEAFF,TGCAGCGTTGTCCCGGGTACTAGGACTGAAGCTTTCTTT
few,TRBV20-1,TRBJ1-2,TRBD1,CSARERTGGDGYTF,TGCAGTGCTAGAGAGCGGACAGGGGGCGATGGCTACACCTTC
NA,TRBV24-1,TRBJ2-3,NA,CATSDLADTQYF,TGTGCCACCAGTGATTTGGCAGATACGCAGTATTTT
few,TRBV12-3/TRBV12-4,TRBJ2-3,TRBD2,CASSLAGLEDTQYF,TGTGCCAGCAGTCTAGCGGGATTAGAAGATACGCAGTATTTT
NA,TRBV19,TRBJ2-2,NA,CASTLGSRGTGELFF,TGTGCCAGTACTTTGGGGAGCCGTGGGACCGGGGAGCTGTTTTTT
NA,TRBV20-1,TRBJ2-7,NA,CSAKGLVGNYEQYF,TGCAGTGCCAAGGGGTTGGTAGGGAACTACGAGCAGTACTTC
NA,TRBV7-9,TRBJ2-1,NA,CASSLSFGRRVNDEQFF,TGTGCCAGCAGCTTATCCTTCGGGAGACGTGTGAACGATGAGCAGTTCTTC
few,TRBV5-1,TRBJ2-1,TRBD1,CASSLDGQGAPEQFF,TGCGCCAGCAGCTTGGATGGACAGGGGGCGCCTGAGCAGTTCTTC
NA,TRBV6-5,TRBJ1-2,TRBD1,CASSRQGHYGYTF,TGTGCCAGCAGTAGACAGGGGCACTATGGCTACACCTTC
few,TRBV20-1,TRBJ2-5,TRBD1,CSAFMTGAIQETQYF,TGCAGTGCTTTCATGACAGGGGCCATCCAAGAGACCCAGTACTTC
few,TRBV29-1,TRBJ2-1,TRBD2,CSVGGGLAGNEQFF,TGCAGCGTTGGGGGGGGACTAGCGGGAAATGAGCAGTTCTTC
few,TRBV29-1,TRBJ2-5,NA,CSVDGGVQEAQYF,TGCAGCGTTGATGGCGGGGTCCAAGAGGCCCAGTACTTC
NA,TRBV15,TRBJ1-4,NA,CATSRAPAVANEKLFF,TGTGCCACCAGCAGGGCCCCGGCTGTAGCTAATGAAAAACTGTTTTTT
NA,TRBV20-1,TRBJ1-2,NA,CSAATDNYGYTF,TGCAGTGCTGCGACAGATAACTATGGCTACACCTTC
many,TRBV7-9,TRBJ2-3,TRBD1,CASSLSQGDTDTQYF,TGCGCCAGCAGCTTGTCACAGGGGGACACAGATACGCAGTATTTT
NA,TRBV27,TRBJ1-4,NA,CASSSSQEGEKLFF,TGTGCCAGCAGTTCAAGTCAGGAGGGGGAAAAACTGTTTTTT
few,TRBV6-6,TRBJ1-1,TRBD1,CASNSPGQGVAEAFF,TGTGCCAGCAACAGTCCGGGACAGGGGGTCGCTGAAGCTTTCTTT
NA,TRBV19,TRBJ2-3,TRBD2,CASSSPGTSGIDTQYF,TGTGCCAGTAGTTCCCCCGGGACTAGCGGGATTGATACGCAGTATTTT
NA,TRBV24-1,TRBJ2-5,NA,CATSDGTKETQYF,TGTGCCACCAGTGACGGCACCAAAGAGACCCAGTACTTC